This TCR beta chain is drawn from a study of blood T cell repertoires in COVID-19. The CDR3 runs to 15 residues. The germline V gene has CDR1 LGHDT and CDR2 YNNKEL (reference sequence). With 4 bases clipped from V and 4 bases from J, the junction kept 6 bases outside the gene matches. Only in-frame clones appear in the TCRdb table, and some are missing; sequencing was by immunoSEQ multiplex PCR. There are fewer than 250,000 clones in the sample; around 84% occur only once, and about 3% lies in the top ten. The source is a man aged 60 to 75 with acute or convalescent COVID-19. The V and J genes are TRBV3-1 (or the pseudogene TRBV3-2) and TRBJ2-3; 9 nucleotides line up with TRBD1. Sequencing was performed on peripheral blood. The CDR3 bases are TGTGCCAGCAGCCTTCAGACAGGGGGGGCAGATACGCAGTATTTT. The encoded protein is CASSLQTGGADTQYF.